The T cell receptor delta chain described here comes from a study of gamma-delta T cells after stem cell transplantation. TCRdb re-processed the RT-PCR reads using CATT. The sample lists over 2,500 delta-chain clones; approximately 2.9% were seen once. In its sample, this clone ranks as medium-sized. The sequenced sample consisted of gamma-delta T cells. This sequence originates from a human donor. It is not recorded whose cells these are; they may come from a transplant donor.

The CDR3 DNA sequence: TGTGCTCTTGGGGTGCCCCCACACGCGGGGCACACCGATAAACTCATCTTT. Its protein product is CALGVPPHAGHTDKLIF. The rearrangement uses TRDV1 and TRDJ1; no reliable D call. The V and J ends lost 4 bases and 0 bases respectively, with 18 bases between them. The CDR3 extends over 17 amino acids. Germline CDR1 TSWWSYY, CDR2 QGS.